This TCR beta chain was sequenced for a study of regulatory T cells in long-lasting Graves disease. This clonotype was counted ten times or more. Its specificity is not known. Construction of the TCR beta libraries employed iRepertoire HTBI primers in conjunction with Arm-PCR of CDR3 regions. TCRdb passed the multiplex PCR reads through MiXCR, listing each CDR3 protein once. The sample lists 360,000 or so distinct CDR3 sequences; 15% to 20% were seen once. In germline, CDR1 is SQVTM, CDR2 ANQGSEA. This CDR3 comprises 13 residues. Trimming took off 3 bases at V and 5 bases at J, with 13 bases between the two ends. Study observations and caveats: Comparison showed that persistent patients shared more public clonotypes (under 3,000) than new patients (around 1,000). There was favoring of TRBV28, TRBJ1-2 and TRBJ2-5 in persistent disease.

Time point indicated: newly diagnosed GD, antithyroid drugs for less than 3 months. Following extraction of RNA from PBMCs, that RNA was used to make the TCR library. The same specimen was also included in a second study, on T cells in Graves' hyperthyroidism and ophthalmopathy. Per that paper: The model forecast ophthalmopathy, anticipating it by a median around 6.5 months before onset.

This chain joins TRBV29-1 and TRBJ1-2, with D possibly matching TRBD1 (5 bases). The starting material was peripheral blood mononuclear cells (PBMCs), obtained at new diagnosis, from a patient treated with antithyroid drugs. This TCR was recovered from a woman between 18 and 30 years old with Graves disease. CDR3 sequence: CSVDDGGVYGYTF. CDR3 DNA: TGCAGCGTTGACGACGGGGGGGTTTATGGCTACACCTTC.